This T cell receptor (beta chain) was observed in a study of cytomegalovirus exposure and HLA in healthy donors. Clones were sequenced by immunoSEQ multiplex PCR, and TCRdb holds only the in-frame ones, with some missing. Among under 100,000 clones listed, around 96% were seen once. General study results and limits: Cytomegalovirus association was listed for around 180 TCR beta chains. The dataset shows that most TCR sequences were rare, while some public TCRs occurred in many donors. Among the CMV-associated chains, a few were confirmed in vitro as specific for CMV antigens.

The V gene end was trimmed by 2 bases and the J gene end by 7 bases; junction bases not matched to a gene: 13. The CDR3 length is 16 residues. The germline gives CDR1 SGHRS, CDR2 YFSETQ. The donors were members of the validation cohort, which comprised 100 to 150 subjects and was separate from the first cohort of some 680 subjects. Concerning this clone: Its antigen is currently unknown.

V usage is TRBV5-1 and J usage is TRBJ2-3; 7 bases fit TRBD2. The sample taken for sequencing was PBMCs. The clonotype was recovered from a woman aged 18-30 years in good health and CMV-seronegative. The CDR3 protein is CASSLRLAAHLHTQYF. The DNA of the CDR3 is TGCGCCAGCAGCTTACGACTAGCCGCGCATTTACATACGCAGTATTTT. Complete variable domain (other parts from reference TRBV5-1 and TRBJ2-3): KAGVTQTPRYLIKTRGQQVTLSCSPISGHRSVSWYQQTPGQGLQFLFEYFSETQRNKGNFPGRFSGRQFSNSRSEMNVSTLELGDSALYLCASSLRLAAHLHTQYFGPGTRLTVL.